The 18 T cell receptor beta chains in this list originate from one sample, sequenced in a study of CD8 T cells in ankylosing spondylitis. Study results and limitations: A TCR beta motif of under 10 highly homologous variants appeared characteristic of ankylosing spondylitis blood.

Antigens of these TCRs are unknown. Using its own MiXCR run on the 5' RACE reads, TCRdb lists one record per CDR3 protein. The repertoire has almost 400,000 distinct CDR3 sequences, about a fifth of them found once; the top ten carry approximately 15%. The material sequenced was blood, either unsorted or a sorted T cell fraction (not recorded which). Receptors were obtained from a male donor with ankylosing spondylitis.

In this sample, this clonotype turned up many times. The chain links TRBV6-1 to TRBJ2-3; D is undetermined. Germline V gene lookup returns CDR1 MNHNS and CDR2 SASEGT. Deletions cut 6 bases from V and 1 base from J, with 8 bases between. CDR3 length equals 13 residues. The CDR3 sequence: CASSRQGTDTQYF. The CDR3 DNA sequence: TGTGCCAGCAGCCGCCAAGGCACAGATACGCAGTATTTT.

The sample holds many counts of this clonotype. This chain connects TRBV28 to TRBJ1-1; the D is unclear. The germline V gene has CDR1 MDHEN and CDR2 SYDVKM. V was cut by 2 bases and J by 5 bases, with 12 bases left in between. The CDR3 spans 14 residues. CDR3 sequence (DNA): TGTGCCAGCAGTTTAGGTGGGCAGGCGACTGAAGCTTTCTTT. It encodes CASSLGGQATEAFF.

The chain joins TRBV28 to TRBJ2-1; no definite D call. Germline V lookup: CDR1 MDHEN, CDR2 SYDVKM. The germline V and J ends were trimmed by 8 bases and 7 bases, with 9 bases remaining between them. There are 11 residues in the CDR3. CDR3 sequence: CASATRNEQFF. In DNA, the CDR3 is TGTGCCAGCGCCACCCGTAATGAGCAGTTCTTC.

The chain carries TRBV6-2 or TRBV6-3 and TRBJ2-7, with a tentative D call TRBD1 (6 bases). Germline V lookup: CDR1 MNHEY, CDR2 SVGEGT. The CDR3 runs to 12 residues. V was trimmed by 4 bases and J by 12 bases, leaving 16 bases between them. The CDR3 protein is CASSSNTGTPYF. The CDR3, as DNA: TGTGCCAGCAGTTCCAATACAGGGACCCCGTACTTC.

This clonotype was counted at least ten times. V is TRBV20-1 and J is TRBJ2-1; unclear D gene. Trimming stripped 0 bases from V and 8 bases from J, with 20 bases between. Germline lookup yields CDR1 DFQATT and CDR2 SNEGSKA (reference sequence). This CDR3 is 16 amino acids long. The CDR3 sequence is CSARDDETGVWDEQFF. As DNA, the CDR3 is TGCAGTGCTAGAGATGACGAGACTGGGGTATGGGATGAGCAGTTCTTC.

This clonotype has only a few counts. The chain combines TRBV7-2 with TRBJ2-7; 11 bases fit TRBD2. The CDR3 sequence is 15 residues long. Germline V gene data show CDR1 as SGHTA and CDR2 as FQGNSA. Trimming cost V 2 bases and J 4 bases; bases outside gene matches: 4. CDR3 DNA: TGTGCCAGCAGCTTAATCGCTAGCGGGAGGTACGAGCAGTACTTC. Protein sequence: CASSLIASGRYEQYF.

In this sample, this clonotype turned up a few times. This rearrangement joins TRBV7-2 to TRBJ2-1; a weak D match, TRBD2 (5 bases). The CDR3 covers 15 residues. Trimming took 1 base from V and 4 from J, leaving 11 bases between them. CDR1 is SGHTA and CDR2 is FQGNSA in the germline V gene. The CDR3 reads CASSLVASRYNEQFF. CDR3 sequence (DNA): TGTGCCAGCAGCTTAGTCGCTAGCAGATACAATGAGCAGTTCTTC.

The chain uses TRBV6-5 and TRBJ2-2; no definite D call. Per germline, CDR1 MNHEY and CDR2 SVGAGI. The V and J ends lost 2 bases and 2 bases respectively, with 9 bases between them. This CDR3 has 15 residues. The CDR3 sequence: CASSYVGVNTGELFF. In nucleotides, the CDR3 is TGTGCCAGCAGTTACGTAGGAGTAAACACCGGGGAGCTGTTTTTT.

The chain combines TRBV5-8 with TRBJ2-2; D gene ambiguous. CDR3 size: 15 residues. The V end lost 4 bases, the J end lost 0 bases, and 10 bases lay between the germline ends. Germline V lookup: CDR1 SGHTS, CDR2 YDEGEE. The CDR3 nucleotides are TGTGCCAGCAGCAATACGATCGCGAACACCGGGGAGCTGTTTTTT. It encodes CASSNTIANTGELFF.

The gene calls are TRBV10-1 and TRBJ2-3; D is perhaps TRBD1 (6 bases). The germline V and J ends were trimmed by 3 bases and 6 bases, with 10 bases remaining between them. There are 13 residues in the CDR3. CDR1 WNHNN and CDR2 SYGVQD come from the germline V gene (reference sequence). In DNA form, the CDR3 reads TGCGCCAGCAGTGAAAACAGGGATGATACGCAGTATTTT. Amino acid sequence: CASSENRDDTQYF.

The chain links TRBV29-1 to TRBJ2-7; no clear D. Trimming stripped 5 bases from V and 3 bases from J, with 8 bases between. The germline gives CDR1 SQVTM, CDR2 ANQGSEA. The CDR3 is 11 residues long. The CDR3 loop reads CSVQWVYEQYF. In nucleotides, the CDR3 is TGCAGCGTTCAGTGGGTCTACGAGCAGTACTTC.

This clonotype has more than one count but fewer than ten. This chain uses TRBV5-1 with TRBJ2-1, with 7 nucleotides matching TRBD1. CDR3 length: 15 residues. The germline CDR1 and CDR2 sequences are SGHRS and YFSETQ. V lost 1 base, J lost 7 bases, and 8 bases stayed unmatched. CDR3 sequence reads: CASSLFTGVLNEQFF. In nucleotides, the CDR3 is TGCGCCAGCAGCTTGTTTACAGGGGTTTTGAATGAGCAGTTCTTC.

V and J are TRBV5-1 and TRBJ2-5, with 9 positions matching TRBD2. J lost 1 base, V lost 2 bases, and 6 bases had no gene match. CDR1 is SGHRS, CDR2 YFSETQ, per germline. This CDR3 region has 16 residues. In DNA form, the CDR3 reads TGCGCCAGCAGCTTCGAAGCGGGAGGAACCCAAGAGACCCAGTACTTC. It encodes CASSFEAGGTQETQYF.

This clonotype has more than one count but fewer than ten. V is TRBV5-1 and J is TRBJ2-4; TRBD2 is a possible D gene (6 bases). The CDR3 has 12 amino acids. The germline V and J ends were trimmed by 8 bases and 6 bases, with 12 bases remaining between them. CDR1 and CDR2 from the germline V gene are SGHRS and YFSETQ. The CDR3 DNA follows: TGCGCCAGTTCGGGACTCCTAAACATTCAGTACTTC. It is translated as CASSGLLNIQYF.

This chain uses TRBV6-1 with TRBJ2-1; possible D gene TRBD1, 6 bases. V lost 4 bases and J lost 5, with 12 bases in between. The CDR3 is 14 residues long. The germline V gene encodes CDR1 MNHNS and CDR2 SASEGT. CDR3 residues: CASSVGGGHNEQFF. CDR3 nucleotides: TGTGCCAGCAGTGTAGGGGGTGGGCACAATGAGCAGTTCTTC.

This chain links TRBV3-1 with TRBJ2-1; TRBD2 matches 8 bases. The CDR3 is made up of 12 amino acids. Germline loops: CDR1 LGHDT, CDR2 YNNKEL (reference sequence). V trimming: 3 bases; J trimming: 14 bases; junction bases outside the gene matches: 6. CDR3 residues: CASSQTSATKFF. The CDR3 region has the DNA TGTGCCAGCAGCCAGACTAGCGCTACCAAGTTCTTC.

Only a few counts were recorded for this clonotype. The CDR3 loop reads CASTLDRNTGELFF. The CDR3 DNA reads TGTGCCAGCACCCTAGACAGGAACACCGGGGAGCTGTTTTTT. The rearrangement links TRBV12-3 or TRBV12-4 to TRBJ2-2, with D perhaps matching TRBD1 (5 bases). This CDR3 region has 14 residues. Trimming removed 7 bases at V and 1 base at J, with 10 bases between.

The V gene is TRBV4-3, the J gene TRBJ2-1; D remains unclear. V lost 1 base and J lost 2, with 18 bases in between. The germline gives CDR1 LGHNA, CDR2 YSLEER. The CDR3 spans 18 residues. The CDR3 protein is CASSQVRASRSTYNEQFF. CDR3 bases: TGCGCCAGCAGCCAAGTTCGGGCAAGCCGTTCGACCTACAATGAGCAGTTCTTC.